This record looks at one T cell receptor (beta chain) sequence and its context. Its antigen remains unidentified. The data originate from a study of response to subunit inactivated influenza vaccine. Study-level results: It was suggested by the authors that few new T cells are recruited by each seasonal influenza vaccination.

Germline V lookup: CDR1 DFQATT, CDR2 SNEGSKA (reference sequence). The CDR3 consists of 16 residues. Trimming shortened V by 5 bases and J by 0 bases, and 16 bases separated the two germline ends. Each CDR3 protein is one row after TCRdb ran MiXCR on the RT-PCR reads. Of some 850,000 distinct CDR3 sequences listed, approximately 18% are singletons. The V call is TRBV20-1, the J call TRBJ2-2; D unresolved. This sequence was found in a man aged 45-65 years who received an inactivated influenza vaccine. Sequenced material: PBMCs from blood, taken 4 to 6 days after vaccination. CDR3 sequence reads: CSARPTRNPNTGELFF. The CDR3, as DNA: TGCAGTGCTCGCCCCACTCGAAATCCGAACACCGGGGAGCTGTTTTTT.